The clone carrying this T cell receptor (beta chain) has a count of ten or more. Its antigen remains unidentified. Sample time point: persistent/refractory GD, antithyroid drugs over 5 years with positive TRAb. Researchers made the TCR library from RNA that was extracted from PBMCs. This CDR3 has 14 residues. Per germline, CDR1 MNHEY and CDR2 SMNVEV (reference sequence). The V end was cut by 4 bases, the J end by 10 bases, with 14 bases between. HTBI primers from iRepertoire and Arm-PCR of CDR3 regions yielded the TCR beta libraries. TCRdb reprocessed the multiplex PCR reads via MiXCR and lists one record per CDR3 protein. The table records roughly 400,000 distinct CDR3 sequences, 20% to 25% of them present only once. The source of the sample is a study of regulatory T cells in long-lasting Graves disease. General study findings and limits: Public clonotype sharing was higher in persistent than newly diagnosed patients.

The source is a female donor with Graves disease. The chain carries TRBV27 and TRBJ1-6; weak D call: TRBD1 (5 bases). The input for sequencing was peripheral blood mononuclear cells (PBMCs), taken when the disease was refractory, from a patient treated with antithyroid drugs. The CDR3, as DNA: TGTGCCAGCAGTTCCCGGGACGTAAGGTCACCCCTCCACTTT. It encodes CASSSRDVRSPLHF.